Listed below are T cell receptor beta chains from one sample, sequenced in a study of cytomegalovirus exposure and HLA in healthy donors. Assay used: immunoSEQ multiplex PCR; TCRdb lists only in-frame clones, some missing. The sample lists about 240,000 clones, approximately 86% occurring once. The sample taken for sequencing was PBMCs. Source of these receptors: a woman aged 30 to 39 in good health and CMV-seropositive. CDR3s include the opening cysteine and the closing phenylalanine or tryptophan. The order of the fields is D gene, J gene, clone size, V gene, CDR3 protein, CDR3 DNA. D genes are given only for firm matches. Size tells how often a clone was seen (once, few, many) or the class of an expanded clone, and some rows leave it out.

TRBD1 | TRBJ1-4 | - | TRBV27 | CASSLRGQGGKLFF | TGTGCCAGCAGTTTAAGAGGACAGGGAGGAAAACTGTTTTTT
- | TRBJ1-1 | - | TRBV7-3 | CASSFHRVMNTEAFF | TGTGCCAGCAGCTTCCACAGGGTTATGAACACTGAAGCTTTCTTT
- | TRBJ2-2 | - | TRBV5-6 | CASSGDTPGELFF | TGTGCCAGCAGCGGGGACACCCCCGGGGAGCTGTTTTTT
- | TRBJ1-4 | - | TRBV18 | CASSTGTSREKLFF | TGTGCCAGCTCAACAGGGACGTCAAGAGAAAAACTGTTTTTT
- | TRBJ2-4 | - | TRBV15 | CATSSFLTWGEVAKNIQYF | TGTGCCACCAGCAGCTTTTTGACGTGGGGGGAAGTAGCCAAAAACATTCAGTACTTC
TRBD1 | TRBJ2-1 | - | TRBV5-6 | CASSPVPPGTEFYNEQFF | TGTGCCAGCAGCCCCGTCCCCCCCGGGACAGAATTTTACAATGAGCAGTTCTTC
TRBD1 | TRBJ1-5 | - | TRBV7-9 | CASSAPQGDSNQPQHF | TGTGCCAGCAGCGCCCCGCAGGGGGATAGCAATCAGCCCCAGCATTTT
- | TRBJ2-5 | - | TRBV14 | CASSLRIYQETQYF | TGTGCCAGCAGCCTGAGGATTTACCAAGAGACCCAGTACTTC
TRBD1 | TRBJ2-7 | - | TRBV27 | CASSPTGGSSYEQYF | TGTGCCAGCAGCCCAACAGGGGGCAGCTCCTACGAGCAGTACTTC
TRBD2 | TRBJ2-1 | - | TRBV27 | CASSRPLGGGNEQFF | TGTGCCAGCAGTCGACCCTTGGGGGGAGGGAATGAGCAGTTCTTC
TRBD2 | TRBJ2-1 | once | TRBV4-2 | CASSQQRLAVSGEQFF | TGTGCCAGCAGCCAACAACGACTAGCGGTATCGGGTGAGCAGTTCTTC
- | TRBJ1-1 | - | TRBV7-2 | CASTSKGSITEAFF | TGTGCCAGCACCTCAAAGGGGTCAATCACTGAAGCTTTCTTT
TRBD1 | TRBJ1-1 | - | TRBV6-5 | CASTYGPGGDTEAFF | TGTGCCAGCACCTACGGTCCAGGGGGAGACACTGAAGCTTTCTTT
- | TRBJ1-3 | - | TRBV7-2 | CASSYIPQGSGNTIYF | TGTGCCAGCAGCTATATTCCACAGGGATCTGGAAACACCATATATTTT
- | TRBJ2-3 | - | TRBV7-6 | CASSPPGALSTDTQYF | TGTGCCAGCAGCCCCCCAGGGGCCCTTAGCACAGATACGCAGTATTTT
- | TRBJ2-7 | - | TRBV4-2 | CASSQEPLLARRTYEQYF | TGTGCCAGCAGCCAAGAACCCCTACTAGCAAGGCGAACCTACGAGCAGTACTTC
TRBD1 | TRBJ1-2 | - | TRBV7-9 | CASSPSDRGGGYTF | TGTGCCAGCAGCCCCTCGGACAGGGGTGGTGGCTACACCTTC
TRBD2 | TRBJ2-1 | - | TRBV27 | CASSPPGLAGVIDEQFF | TGTGCCAGCAGTCCGCCGGGACTAGCGGGAGTTATAGATGAGCAGTTCTTC
- | TRBJ1-2 | - | TRBV6-6 | CASSRDTGYGYTF | TGTGCCAGCAGCCGGGACACCGGGTATGGCTACACCTTC
TRBD1 | TRBJ2-7 | - | TRBV6-5 | CASSPSGTGSEQYF | TGTGCCAGCAGCCCTTCCGGGACAGGGAGTGAGCAGTACTTC
TRBD1 | TRBJ1-4 | - | TRBV5-6 | CASSSTGTGLAEKLFF | TGTGCCAGCAGCTCAACCGGGACAGGGTTAGCAGAAAAACTGTTTTTT
- | TRBJ2-5 | - | TRBV7-6 | CASSLVSGPAETQYF | TGTGCCAGCAGCTTAGTTTCAGGGCCGGCGGAGACCCAGTACTTC
- | TRBJ2-2 | - | TRBV28 | CASSRPRGLRELFF | TGTGCCAGCAGCCGACCCCGGGGTCTGCGGGAGCTGTTTTTT
- | TRBJ1-1 | - | TRBV28 | CASRSRFNTEAFF | TGTGCCAGCAGGTCCAGATTTAACACTGAAGCTTTCTTT
- | TRBJ1-1 | - | TRBV5-1 | CASSLSLNTEAFF | TGCGCCAGCAGCTTGAGCCTGAACACTGAAGCTTTCTTT
- | TRBJ2-7 | - | TRBV4-1 | CASSQVLADYSYEQYF | TGCGCCAGCAGCCAAGTTTTAGCGGACTACTCCTACGAGCAGTACTTC
- | TRBJ2-7 | - | TRBV5-1 | CASSLSRGWAYEQYF | TGCGCCAGCAGCTTGTCAAGGGGATGGGCCTACGAGCAGTACTTC
- | TRBJ1-1 | once | TRBV7-3 | CASSMDSYMNTEAFF | TGTGCCAGCAGCATGGACAGTTATATGAACACTGAAGCTTTCTTT
- | TRBJ2-7 | - | TRBV27 | CASSLAGYRYEQYF | TGTGCCAGCAGTTTAGCAGGGTACCGCTACGAGCAGTACTTC
TRBD2 | TRBJ2-7 | - | TRBV25-1 | CASSARASGYEQYF | TGTGCCAGCAGTGCGAGGGCTAGCGGCTACGAGCAGTACTTC
TRBD1 | TRBJ2-2 | - | TRBV5-1 | CASSTGTGRAGELFF | TGCGCCAGCAGCACCGGGACAGGGAGGGCCGGGGAGCTGTTTTTT
- | TRBJ1-2 | - | TRBV6-1 | CASSVGGRANYGYTF | TGTGCCAGCAGTGTCGGGGGGAGAGCTAACTATGGCTACACCTTC
- | TRBJ1-5 | - | TRBV4-1 | CASSQDPSRVGVGSNQPQHF | TGCGCCAGCAGCCAAGATCCCAGCAGGGTTGGGGTCGGAAGCAATCAGCCCCAGCATTTT
TRBD2 | TRBJ2-5 | - | TRBV18 | CASSPGGTQETQYF | TGTGCCAGCTCACCGGGGGGGACCCAAGAGACCCAGTACTTC
TRBD2 | TRBJ2-1 | - | TRBV4-1 | CASSLRTSGNNEQFF | TGCGCCAGCAGCCTCAGGACTAGCGGTAACAATGAGCAGTTCTTC
- | TRBJ1-2 | - | TRBV4-1 | CASSPSRRGAPYGYTF | TGCGCCAGCAGCCCGAGCCGGCGGGGGGCCCCCTATGGCTACACCTTC
TRBD1 | TRBJ2-7 | - | TRBV27 | CASNPGQGSYEQYF | TGTGCCAGCAATCCGGGACAGGGTTCCTACGAGCAGTACTTC
TRBD1 | TRBJ1-2 | - | TRBV7-9 | CASSSGGTDYGYTF | TGTGCCAGCAGCTCAGGAGGGACAGACTATGGCTACACCTTC
- | TRBJ2-7 | - | TRBV27 | CASSSKGGPYEQYF | TGTGCCAGCAGTTCCAAGGGGGGGCCCTACGAGCAGTACTTC
- | TRBJ1-2 | few | TRBV20-1 | CSALRGNGYTF | TGCAGTGCTCTACGGGGGAATGGCTACACCTTC
TRBD1 | TRBJ2-4 | - | TRBV9 | CASSQKGQGSILDF | TGTGCCAGCAGTCAAAAGGGACAGGGGAGTATCCTGGACTTC
- | TRBJ2-7 | - | TRBV7-2 | CASSSRKGEGHEQYF | TGTGCCAGCAGCTCTAGAAAGGGGGAGGGCCACGAGCAGTACTTC
- | TRBJ2-7 | - | TRBV27 | CASSLRVSYEQYF | TGTGCCAGCAGTTTAAGAGTCTCCTACGAGCAGTACTTC
- | TRBJ2-3 | - | TRBV7-9 | CASSLVALTTGTDTQYF | TGTGCCAGCAGCTTAGTCGCCCTTACGACGGGTACAGATACGCAGTATTTT
TRBD1 | TRBJ1-5 | - | TRBV2 | CASSDRQGDQPQHF | TGTGCCAGCAGTGATAGGCAGGGGGATCAGCCCCAGCATTTT
- | TRBJ2-1 | - | TRBV5-6 | CASSLWGRLGEQFF | TGTGCCAGCAGCTTGTGGGGGAGGCTCGGTGAGCAGTTCTTC
TRBD2 | TRBJ2-7 | - | TRBV28 | CASSVGGGTDYEQYF | TGTGCCAGCAGTGTCGGGGGAGGGACGGACTACGAGCAGTACTTC
TRBD1 | TRBJ2-7 | once | TRBV5-1 | CASSTQPGTGSKEQYF | TGCGCCAGCAGCACTCAACCTGGGACAGGGTCAAAGGAGCAGTACTTC
- | TRBJ1-5 | few | TRBV19 | CASSQARVPYQPQHF | TGTGCCAGTAGCCAGGCCAGGGTTCCCTATCAGCCCCAGCATTTT
- | TRBJ2-2 | - | TRBV6-4 | CASSAGSTGELFF | TGTGCCAGCAGTGCTGGTAGCACCGGGGAGCTGTTTTTT
TRBD2 | TRBJ2-7 | once | TRBV5-4 | CASSLAGGIYEQYF | TGTGCCAGCAGCTTGGCGGGAGGTATCTACGAGCAGTACTTC
- | TRBJ2-2 | once | TRBV4-1 | CASSHRPEPAGELFF | TGCGCCAGCAGCCACCGGCCGGAGCCGGCCGGGGAGCTGTTTTTT
TRBD1 | TRBJ2-1 | - | TRBV11-1 | CASSLGTGGYNEQFF | TGTGCCAGCAGCTTAGGGACAGGGGGTTACAATGAGCAGTTCTTC